Below, one T cell receptor beta chain is given with its context. Under the authors' procedure: Nucleated cell number was recorded as an estimate derived from reference gene primer amplification. Generated by immunoSEQ multiplex PCR, the TCRdb table keeps only in-frame clones and is missing some. The DNA was the basis for D and trimming; V, J and clone size are from that table. The sample records 300,000 to 400,000 clones, around 87% being singletons. The data derive from a study of blood T cell repertoires in COVID-19. Across the whole study: The United States, Italy and Spain were the sources of the acute and convalescent COVID-19 samples. The analysed material was cDNA or gDNA that came from T cells, B-cell-depleted T cells, or PBMCs.

CDR3 length: 13 amino acids. CDR1 and CDR2 from the germline V gene are SEHNR and FQNEAQ (reference sequence). V lost 5 bases to trimming and J lost 5 bases, with 10 bases between them. The sequence was collected from a man aged 50 or older with active or convalescent COVID-19. The rearrangement uses TRBV7-9 and TRBJ2-1; the D is unclear. The source material was peripheral blood. CDR3 DNA sequence: TGTGCCAGCAGCATTGGTCCAGACAATGAGCAGTTCTTC. Its translation: CASSIGPDNEQFF.